This entry lists 8 T cell receptor beta chains sequenced from one sample in a study of blood T cell repertoires in COVID-19. Libraries were prepared by immunoSEQ multiplex PCR; TCRdb keeps only in-frame clonotypes and omits some of them. The repertoire holds approximately 140,000 clones, with around 90% as singletons. Sequencing was carried out using peripheral blood. Receptors were obtained from a woman between 55 and 75 years old with active or convalescent COVID-19.

The J gene is TRBJ1-5, the V gene TRBV19, with D unresolved. Germline V CDR1 and CDR2: LNHDA, SQIVND (reference sequence). There are 11 residues in the CDR3. With 11 bases removed from V and 3 bases from J, the gap between germline ends came to 8 bases. The chain's CDR3 is CAYGDNQPQHF. The CDR3 DNA reads as TGTGCCTACGGGGACAATCAGCCCCAGCATTTT. Full variable domain (missing parts from reference TRBV19 and TRBJ1-5): DGGITQSPKYLFRKEGQNVTLSCEQNLNHDAMYWYRQDPGQGLRLIYYSQIVNDFQKGDIAEGYSVSREKKESFPLTVTSAQKNPTAFYLCAYGDNQPQHFGDGTRLSIL.

This clone was detected once. The genes are TRBV24-1 and TRBJ1-2; TRBD1 matches 7 bases. V gave up 4 bases and J gave up 6 bases; unmatched junction bases: 4. This CDR3 is 13 amino acids long. Germline V gene sequence: CDR1 KGHDR, CDR2 SFDVKD. The DNA for the CDR3 is TGTGCCACCAGTGAGTCCGGGACAGATGGCTACACCTTC. This gives the protein CATSESGTDGYTF.

This clone was detected only a few times. The chain recombines TRBV11-1 with TRBJ1-5, with D possibly matching TRBD1 (6 bases). Trimming shortened V by 2 bases and J by 8 bases, and 16 bases separated the two germline ends. This CDR3 spans 15 amino acids. Germline-derived CDR1 and CDR2 are SGHAT and FQDESV (reference sequence). CDR3 DNA sequence: TGTGCCAGCAGCTTAACCGGGGGCGCGGGGGAGCCCCAGCATTTT. Translated: CASSLTGGAGEPQHF.

This chain joins TRBV18 and TRBJ1-3; D gene ambiguous. V gave up 1 base and J gave up 4 bases, with 11 bases separating them. The CDR3 runs to 15 residues. The germline V gene has CDR1 KGHSH and CDR2 LQKENI. In DNA form, the CDR3 reads TGTGCCAGCTCACCACGAGAGGTTGCAGGAAACACCATATATTTT. Its translation: CASSPREVAGNTIYF.

This chain links TRBV7-2 with TRBJ2-5, with D possibly being TRBD1 (5 bases). V was pared by 2 bases and J by 4 bases, with 14 bases between. CDR1 is SGHTA and CDR2 is FQGNSA in the germline V gene. The CDR3 is 15 residues long. CDR3 sequence: CASSLLMTAGETQYF. CDR3 nucleotides: TGTGCCAGCAGCTTACTTATGACAGCCGGAGAGACCCAGTACTTC.

V and J are TRBV7-2 and TRBJ1-2; 9 nucleotides line up with TRBD1. The V gene end was trimmed by 3 bases and the J gene end by 3 bases; junction bases not matched to a gene: 2. Germline CDR1 reads SGHTA; CDR2 reads FQGNSA. This CDR3 has 14 residues. The CDR3 region is CASSFRDRDYGYTF. The CDR3 nucleotides read TGTGCCAGCAGCTTCCGGGACAGGGACTATGGCTACACCTTC.

This chain connects TRBV12-5 to TRBJ1-5, with 7 positions matching TRBD1. Trimming removed 4 bases from V and 3 bases from J; junction bases left unmatched: 3. The CDR3 spans 14 residues. Germline CDR1 and CDR2: LGHNT and FRNRAP. Here the CDR3 DNA reads TGTGCTAGTGGTTCTGGACAGGCCAATCAGCCCCAGCATTTT. This encodes CASGSGQANQPQHF.

This chain links TRBV11-2 with TRBJ1-1; D is unresolved. Trimming stripped 8 bases from V and 10 bases from J, with 5 bases between. The CDR3 totals 8 residues. From germline, CDR1 is SGHAT and CDR2 FQNNGV. In DNA form, the CDR3 reads TGTGCCAGCCCGCGAGCTTTCTTT. Its translation: CASPRAFF.